The subject of this entry is one TCR beta chain. Its antigen is as yet unknown. Clones were sequenced by immunoSEQ multiplex PCR, and TCRdb holds only the in-frame ones, with some missing. The sample has tens of thousands of clones, approximately 94% seen once. The data derive from a study of cytomegalovirus exposure and HLA in healthy donors. Study summary: The use of the same platform for the 90 to 150 validation repertoires and the 666 first-cohort repertoires was reported by a later analysis. Overall study findings and caveats: Cytomegalovirus status was reportedly diagnosed by the classifier with high sensitivity and specificity. Associated with cytomegalovirus, according to the listing, were 164 TCR beta chains. Most sequenced TCRs were rare (though some public TCRs occurred in many donors).

The CDR3 runs 15 residues. The V gene's germline CDR1 is MNHEY and CDR2 SVGAGI. Trimming removed 0 bases from V and 0 bases from J, with 9 bases in between. Input material: PBMCs. The receptor's source is a young man in good health and CMV-seropositive. This chain uses TRBV6-5 with TRBJ2-7; no firm D call. The CDR3: CASSYSILSSYEQYF. The DNA for the CDR3 is TGTGCCAGCAGTTACTCGATACTGAGCTCCTACGAGCAGTACTTC.